Below, 6 T cell receptor beta chains from the same sample are listed, as sequenced in a study of blood T cell repertoires in COVID-19. Method: immunoSEQ multiplex PCR; TCRdb's copy keeps in-frame clones and lacks some. The table records over 25,000 clones, about four fifths of them present only once. Sequencing was performed on peripheral blood. Every receptor here comes from a man older than 75 with active COVID-19.

The chain links TRBV14 to TRBJ1-6, with D possibly matching TRBD1 (5 bases). Trimming took off 6 bases at V and 7 bases at J, with 10 bases between the two ends. Germline lookup yields CDR1 SGHDN and CDR2 FVKESK. This CDR3 has 13 residues. CDR3 loop: CASRSRENSPLHF. The CDR3 DNA is TGTGCCAGCAGGTCCAGGGAAAATTCACCCCTCCACTTT.

The CDR3, as DNA: TGTGCCACCAGTGATCAGGGCCGCACAGATACGCAGTATTTT. Amino acid sequence: CATSDQGRTDTQYF. This chain connects TRBV24-1 to TRBJ2-3; the D gene is possibly TRBD1 (5 bases). There are 14 residues in the CDR3. Germline V gene data show CDR1 as KGHDR and CDR2 as SFDVKD. Trimming cost V 3 bases and J 1 base, with 7 bases left between them.

The chain has TRBV3-1 (or the pseudogene TRBV3-2) and TRBJ1-3; TRBD1 is a possible D gene (5 bases). Trimming left V 0 bases short and J 4 bases short, with 13 bases between. Germline CDR1 reads LGHDT; CDR2 reads YNNKEL (reference sequence). The CDR3 has 16 amino acids. CDR3 residues: CASSQETASDGNTIYF. The CDR3 bases are TGTGCCAGCAGCCAAGAGACAGCTTCTGACGGAAACACCATATATTTT.

The rearrangement links TRBV19 to TRBJ2-1; 10 bases agree with TRBD2. The CDR3 totals 15 residues. Germline V CDR1 and CDR2: LNHDA, SQIVND (reference sequence). V lost 7 bases, J lost 3 bases, and 6 bases stayed unmatched. The CDR3 bases are TGTGCCAGTAAGATAGCGGGGGGTGTCTACAATGAGCAGTTCTTC. This encodes CASKIAGGVYNEQFF.

The chain uses TRBV18 and TRBJ1-1; D might be TRBD1 (6 bases). Trimming pared 7 bases from V and 6 bases from J, leaving 12 bases between. Germline V gene lookup returns CDR1 KGHSH and CDR2 LQKENI. CDR3 length: 12 residues. As DNA, the CDR3 is TGTGCCAGCTTAGGACAGAGGGCTGAAGCTTTCTTT. It is translated as CASLGQRAEAFF.

The chain combines TRBV5-4 with TRBJ1-1; no firm D call. Germline V lookup: CDR1 SGHNT, CDR2 YYREEE (reference sequence). V was trimmed by 3 bases and J by 4 bases, leaving 16 bases between them. This CDR3 region has 15 residues. CDR3 sequence: CASSSLGGMGTEAFF. In DNA form, the CDR3 reads TGTGCCAGCAGCTCTCTAGGAGGTATGGGCACTGAAGCTTTCTTT.